The entry below gives a single TCR beta chain sequence along with its context. The V gene's germline CDR1 is SGHVS and CDR2 FNYEAQ. The CDR3 length is 17 residues. V shed 2 bases and J 8 bases; nucleotides not matched to a gene: 16. These data come from a study of blood T cell repertoires in COVID-19. Study details: Material from acute and convalescent COVID-19 was sourced from the United States, Italy and Spain. Sample material is recorded as cDNA or gDNA derived from T cells, B-cell-depleted T cells, or PBMCs.

Authors' data handling: The authors estimated nucleated cell counts from reference gene primer amplification. Produced via immunoSEQ multiplex PCR; TCRdb's table is partial and in-frame only. V, J and clone size are taken as reported in that table, and D and trimming were inferred from the DNA itself. The sample yields 200,000 or so clones, approximately 86% seen once. Sequencing was performed on peripheral blood. V is TRBV7-6 and J is TRBJ1-1; TRBD1 agrees at 8 bases. This clonotype originated in a man aged 55 to 70 with acute or convalescent COVID-19. The CDR3 sequence: CASSLIPTGGNSPEAFF. CDR3 nucleotides: TGTGCCAGCAGCTTAATCCCAACAGGGGGTAACTCACCAGAAGCTTTCTTT.